A single sample gave rise to the 29 T cell receptor beta chains below, sequenced in a study of cytomegalovirus exposure and HLA in healthy donors (dated by TCRdb to 2017 to 2019). To prepare the library, the immunoSEQ multiplex PCR assay was applied. For the multiplex PCR, a mixture combining 60 forward primers for TCR Vbeta segments and 13 reverse primers for TCR Jbeta segments was used. This is the immuneACCESS table as TCRdb keeps it, with only in-frame sequences that have V and J called. A part of the clones is gone; compared with another copy, unresolved V genes explain less than half, and the rest is unexplained. This sample's clone table shows about 110,000 clones. The ten biggest clones cover around 4% of the sample. The sequenced sample consisted of PBMCs. The receptors here all came from a man between 18 and 29 years old in good health and CMV-seronegative.

The chain employs TRBV19 and TRBJ1-1; D is uncertain. The CDR3 has 13 residues. Germline V gene data show CDR1 as LNHDA and CDR2 as SQIVND (reference sequence). Trimming cost V 3 bases and J 0 bases, with 5 bases left between them. DNA of the CDR3: TGTGCCAGTAGTATCGGGGTGAACACTGAAGCTTTCTTT. It yields the protein CASSIGVNTEAFF. Using reference TRBV19 and TRBJ1-1 for the parts outside the CDR3, the full variable domain is DGGITQSPKYLFRKEGQNVTLSCEQNLNHDAMYWYRQDPGQGLRLIYYSQIVNDFQKGDIAEGYSVSREKKESFPLTVTSAQKNPTAFYLCASSIGVNTEAFFGQGTRLTVV.

The rearrangement joins TRBV5-1 to TRBJ1-3, with a possible D match to TRBD1 (5 bases). The CDR3 runs to 15 residues. Germline V gene sequence: CDR1 SGHRS, CDR2 YFSETQ. The V end was cut by 5 bases, the J end by 8 bases, with 20 bases between. The CDR3: CASSAGGGIVDTIYF. As DNA, the CDR3 is TGCGCCAGCAGTGCAGGTGGGGGGATCGTAGACACCATATATTTT.

The CDR3 here is CASSYTGKKETQYF. CDR3 coding DNA: TGTGCCAGCAGTTACACAGGAAAGAAAGAGACCCAGTACTTC. V and J are TRBV6-5 and TRBJ2-5; D perhaps matches TRBD1 (5 bases). V lost 2 bases and J lost 3, with 10 bases in between. CDR1 MNHEY and CDR2 SVGAGI come from the germline V gene. The CDR3 is 14 residues long.

The chain combines TRBV7-9 with TRBJ2-3; 8 bases match TRBD2. V trimming: 5 bases; J trimming: 2 bases; junction bases outside the gene matches: 12. The CDR3 is made up of 17 amino acids. Germline values: CDR1 SEHNR, CDR2 FQNEAQ (reference sequence). CDR3 in amino acids: CASSQRTTSGPTDTQYF. CDR3 coding DNA: TGTGCCAGCAGCCAAAGAACAACTAGCGGACCCACAGATACGCAGTATTTT.

The chain uses TRBV29-1 and TRBJ1-4; TRBD1 might be the D (5 bases). CDR1 and CDR2 from the germline V gene are SQVTM and ANQGSEA. Trimming cost V 2 bases and J 7 bases, with 11 bases left between them. The CDR3 has 13 amino acids. The CDR3 nucleotides read TGCAGCGTTGAATGGGGGGATGTTGAAAAACTGTTTTTT. Amino acids: CSVEWGDVEKLFF.

The chain recombines TRBV10-3 with TRBJ1-6; tentative D call: TRBD1 (5 bases). Per germline, CDR1 ENHRY and CDR2 SYGVKD. There are 14 residues in the CDR3. Trimming stripped 2 bases from V and 10 bases from J, with 12 bases between. CDR3 sequence reads: CAISETGELSPLHF. The CDR3 nucleotides read TGTGCCATCAGTGAGACAGGAGAACTGTCACCCCTCCACTTT.

The chain employs TRBV9 and TRBJ2-1; 10 bases match TRBD2. The ends lost 0 bases at V and 6 bases at J; junction bases unmatched: 6. The CDR3 loop spans 16 amino acids. Germline V gene data show CDR1 as SGDLS and CDR2 as YYNGEE. CDR3 protein: CASSVGASGSGNEQFF. Written as DNA, the CDR3 is TGTGCCAGCAGCGTAGGAGCTAGCGGGAGTGGCAATGAGCAGTTCTTC.

The chain has TRBV11-2 and TRBJ1-4; TRBD1 matches at 8 bases. This CDR3 is 18 amino acids long. V was clipped by 3 bases and J by 0 bases; unmatched bases: 9. From germline, CDR1 is SGHAT and CDR2 FQNNGV. In DNA form, the CDR3 reads TGTGCCAGCAGCTTTCGGACAGGGAGCAGGCCAACTAATGAAAAACTGTTTTTT. Translation: CASSFRTGSRPTNEKLFF.

The chain recombines TRBV27 with TRBJ2-7; 10 bases fit TRBD2. CDR3 length equals 16 residues. Germline CDR1 reads MNHEY; CDR2 reads SMNVEV (reference sequence). V gave up 1 base and J gave up 4 bases; unmatched junction bases: 7. CDR3 nucleotide sequence: TGTGCCAGCAGTTTATTCTCTAGCGGGAGTCCTTACGAGCAGTACTTC. This encodes CASSLFSSGSPYEQYF.

V and J are TRBV5-1 and TRBJ2-7, with D perhaps matching TRBD1 (5 bases). Trimming removed 1 base at V and 6 bases at J, with 14 bases between. The CDR3 sequence is 14 residues long. Per the germline V gene, CDR1 is SGHRS and CDR2 is YFSETQ. The CDR3 spells CASSLRSRVTEQYF. DNA of the CDR3: TGCGCCAGCAGCTTGAGGAGCAGGGTAACCGAGCAGTACTTC.

The chain recombines TRBV7-9 with TRBJ2-5; perhaps TRBD1 as D (5 bases). V dropped 7 bases and J dropped 2 bases, with 11 bases sitting between them. The CDR3 consists of 13 residues. Germline CDR1 is SEHNR and CDR2 is FQNEAQ (reference sequence). The CDR3 region is CASKGQGQETQYF. The CDR3, as DNA: TGTGCCAGCAAAGGGCAGGGTCAAGAGACCCAGTACTTC.

The J gene is TRBJ1-4, the V gene TRBV2; 10 nucleotides line up with TRBD1. Germline CDR1 and CDR2: SNHLY and FYNNEI. Trimming took 8 bases from V and 0 from J; bases not matched to a gene: 3. This CDR3 spans 15 amino acids. CDR3 protein: CASGDRGTTNEKLFF. DNA for the CDR3: TGTGCCAGCGGGGACAGGGGTACAACTAATGAAAAACTGTTTTTT.

This sequence joins TRBV27 and TRBJ2-7; D remains unclear. V lost 5 bases, J lost 9 bases, and 17 bases lay in between. CDR1 MNHEY and CDR2 SMNVEV come from the germline V gene (reference sequence). The CDR3 covers 13 residues. The CDR3 nucleotides read TGTGCCAGCAGTCCCGGAGTCCAAACTGGGCAGTACTTC. Protein: CASSPGVQTGQYF.

This chain joins TRBV19 and TRBJ2-2; D unclear. V lost 6 bases, J lost 0 bases, and 14 bases lay in between. The CDR3 extends over 16 amino acids. Germline lookup yields CDR1 LNHDA and CDR2 SQIVND (reference sequence). CDR3 in DNA: TGTGCCAGTAGGCACTACGGAACTTCGAACACCGGGGAGCTGTTTTTT. It translates to CASRHYGTSNTGELFF.

This chain joins TRBV7-9 and TRBJ2-1, with 8 bases identical to TRBD2. Trimming removed 4 bases from V and 2 bases from J; junction bases left unmatched: 4. The germline gives CDR1 SEHNR, CDR2 FQNEAQ (reference sequence). The CDR3 is 15 amino acids. CDR3 loop: CASSSSGLTYNEQFF. CDR3 bases: TGTGCCAGCAGCTCTAGCGGGCTAACCTACAATGAGCAGTTCTTC.

The chain joins TRBV30 to TRBJ1-2; D unresolved. Germline V gives CDR1 GTSNPN, CDR2 SVGIG (reference sequence). V lost 0 bases and J 8 bases, leaving 7 bases between the germline ends. The CDR3 length is 11 residues. The CDR3 region is CAWSVLAGYTF. CDR3 bases: TGTGCCTGGAGTGTATTGGCCGGCTACACCTTC. Together with reference TRBV30 and TRBJ1-2, the CDR3 gives the full variable domain: SQTIHQWPATLVQPVGSPLSLECTVEGTSNPNLYWYRQAAGRGLQLLFYSVGIGQISSEVPQNLSASRPQDRQFILSSKKLLLSDSGFYLCAWSVLAGYTFGSGTRLTVV.

The genes are TRBV21-1 and TRBJ2-5; TRBD2 is the table's D call and was not checked against the DNA. TRBV21-1 is described as a pseudogene. The CDR3 has 14 residues. CDR3 sequence reads: CASSGRGRQETQYF. DNA of the CDR3: TGTGCCAGCAGCGGCCGGGGGAGGCAAGAGACCCAGTACTTC.

In nucleotides, the CDR3 is TGTGCCAGCAGAAAAGGGGGCGGCACTGAAGCTTTCTTT. Protein sequence: CASRKGGGTEAFF. This rearrangement joins TRBV2 to TRBJ1-1; 7 bases fit TRBD1. The CDR3 is 13 residues long. Per the germline V gene, CDR1 is SNHLY and CDR2 is FYNNEI. J lost 4 bases, V lost 6 bases, and 5 bases had no gene match.

The CDR3 region is CASRGQVNTEAFF. The CDR3 nucleotides read TGTGCCAGCAGGGGACAGGTTAACACTGAAGCTTTCTTT. The rearrangement joins TRBV6-5 to TRBJ1-1, with 8 bases matching TRBD1. Germline V gene lookup returns CDR1 MNHEY and CDR2 SVGAGI. The CDR3 covers 13 residues. The V gene end was trimmed by 6 bases and the J gene end by 2 bases; junction bases not matched to a gene: 2.

Comment on this clone: One end of the junction fails to match germline, which may point to a read error. V is TRBV5-3 and J is TRBJ1-3; 9 nucleotides line up with TRBD1. TRBV5-3 is assigned to the ORF class and has an uncertain function. CDR3 length: 11 amino acids. The CDR3 protein is CARSPYRGPLF. CDR3 DNA sequence: TGTGCCAGAAGCCCGTACAGGGGGCCCCTCTTT.

The rearrangement links TRBV7-8 to TRBJ1-1, with 10 bases aligning to TRBD1. With V trimmed by 0 bases and J by 3 bases, 4 bases remained unmatched. Per germline, CDR1 SGHVS and CDR2 FQNEAQ. The CDR3 loop spans 16 amino acids. The CDR3 spells CASSLASGTGDTEAFF. CDR3 DNA: TGTGCCAGCAGCTTAGCCTCCGGGACAGGGGACACTGAAGCTTTCTTT. Together with reference TRBV7-8 and TRBJ1-1, the CDR3 gives the full variable domain: GAGVSQSPRYKVAKRGQDVALRCDPISGHVSLFWYQQALGQGPEFLTYFQNEAQLDKSGLPSDRFFAERPEGSVSTLKIQRTQQEDSAVYLCASSLASGTGDTEAFFGQGTRLTVV.

The rearrangement links TRBV5-1 to TRBJ2-2; 12 nucleotides agree with TRBD2. CDR1 and CDR2 (germline): SGHRS, YFSETQ. This CDR3 is 16 amino acids long. V lost 10 bases and J lost 5; bases outside the gene matches: 12. The CDR3 nucleotides are TGCGCCTCAAGGACTAGCGGGACGGTGGGAACCGGGGAGCTGTTTTTT. It is translated as CASRTSGTVGTGELFF.

With respect to this clone: The junction shows a germline mismatch at one end, possibly a read error. The chain carries TRBV7-7 and TRBJ1-1; no clear D gene. The CDR3 length is 14 residues. Germline V gene lookup returns CDR1 SSHAT and CDR2 FNYEAQ (reference sequence). DNA for the CDR3: TGTGCTAGCAGCTTAGTATCGGGGAACACTGAAGCTTTCTTT. Encoded protein: CASSLVSGNTEAFF. Filled out from reference TRBV7-7 and TRBJ1-1, the complete variable domain reads GAGVSQSPRYKVTKRGQDVTLRCDPISSHATLYWYQQALGQGPEFLTYFNYEAQPDKSGLPSDRFSAERPEGSISTLTIQRTEQRDSAMYRCASSLVSGNTEAFFGQGTRLTVV.

This chain links TRBV6-1 with TRBJ2-7; weak D call: TRBD2 (6 bases). The CDR3 sequence is 13 residues long. With 6 bases removed from V and 5 bases from J, the gap between germline ends came to 14 bases. The germline gives CDR1 MNHNS, CDR2 SASEGT. CDR3 residues: CASRHTSNNEQYF. CDR3 DNA sequence: TGTGCCAGCAGGCATACTAGCAATAACGAGCAGTACTTC.

The rearrangement uses TRBV6-5 and TRBJ1-6, with 8 bases fitting TRBD1. Germline CDR1 MNHEY, CDR2 SVGAGI. Losses at the gene ends were 3 bases for V and 9 bases for J; bases not matched to a gene: 7. The CDR3 sequence is 15 residues long. The CDR3 bases are TGTGCCAGCAGTTATTTCCAGGGGGCGCGTTCACCCCTCCACTTT. It codes for CASSYFQGARSPLHF.

V is TRBV19 and J is TRBJ2-7; 7 positions agree with TRBD1. In germline, CDR1 is LNHDA, CDR2 SQIVND (reference sequence). The CDR3 covers 14 residues. Germline trimming cut 5 bases from V and 3 bases from J; bases unmatched to any gene: 7. The CDR3 region has the DNA TGTGCCAGTAGTCACCGGGACAGAGTCTACGAGCAGTACTTC. This codes for CASSHRDRVYEQYF.

The chain uses TRBV6-1 and TRBJ2-7; D might be TRBD1 (6 bases). CDR1 and CDR2 (germline): MNHNS, SASEGT. Between the trimmed V and J ends, which lost 3 bases and 7 bases, there was a span of 10 bases. This CDR3 region has 12 residues. The CDR3 loop is CASSEVQGEQYF. CDR3 nucleotides: TGTGCCAGCAGTGAGGTGCAGGGGGAGCAGTACTTC.

The chain joins TRBV30 to TRBJ2-1, with TRBD1 identical over 9 bases. CDR3 length: 14 amino acids. Germline CDR1 reads GTSNPN; CDR2 reads SVGIG (reference sequence). Trimming removed 4 bases from V and 6 bases from J; junction bases left unmatched: 7. In DNA, the CDR3 is TGTGCCTGGAACCTAGGACAGGGGACCAATGAGCAGTTCTTC. The encoded protein is CAWNLGQGTNEQFF.

The chain combines TRBV7-9 with TRBJ2-4; 7 bases match TRBD2. The CDR3 contains 15 residues. Germline loops: CDR1 SEHNR, CDR2 FQNEAQ (reference sequence). With 4 bases clipped from V and 3 bases from J, the junction kept 6 bases outside the gene matches. The CDR3 protein is CASSSAGTNKNIQYF. DNA of the CDR3: TGTGCCAGCAGCTCCGCAGGGACTAACAAAAACATTCAGTACTTC.